This T cell receptor (beta chain) originates from a study of control samples from healthy donors and cancer patients. Libraries were prepared by immunoSEQ multiplex PCR; TCRdb keeps only in-frame clonotypes and omits some of them. Counted here are roughly 130,000 clones, around 90% occurring once; the ten biggest clones make up just over 8.5%. The CDR3 covers 18 residues. Sequenced material: blood. This TCR came from a man aged 18 to 30 in good health. The chain couples TRBV21-1 to TRBJ1-5; the DNA was not used to check the table's D call, TRBD1. TRBV21-1 is assigned pseudogene status. CDR3 nucleotide sequence: TGTGCCAGCAGCAGAACAGGGAATCCGATTAAGAGCAATCAGCCCCAGCATTTT. Protein: CASSRTGNPIKSNQPQHF.